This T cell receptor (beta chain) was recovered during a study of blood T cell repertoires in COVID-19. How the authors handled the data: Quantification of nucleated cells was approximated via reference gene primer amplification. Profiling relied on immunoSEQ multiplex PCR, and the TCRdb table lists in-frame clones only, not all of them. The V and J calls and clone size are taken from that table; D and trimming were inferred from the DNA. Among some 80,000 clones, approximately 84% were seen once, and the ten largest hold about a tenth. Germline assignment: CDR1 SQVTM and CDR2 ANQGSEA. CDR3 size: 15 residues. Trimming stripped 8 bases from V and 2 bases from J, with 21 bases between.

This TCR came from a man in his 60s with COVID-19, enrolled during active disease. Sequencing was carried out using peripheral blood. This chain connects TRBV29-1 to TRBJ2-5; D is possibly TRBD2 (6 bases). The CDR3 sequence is CSHKRPGELQETQYF. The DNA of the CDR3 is TGCAGCCACAAACGGCCGGGGGAACTACAAGAGACCCAGTACTTC.